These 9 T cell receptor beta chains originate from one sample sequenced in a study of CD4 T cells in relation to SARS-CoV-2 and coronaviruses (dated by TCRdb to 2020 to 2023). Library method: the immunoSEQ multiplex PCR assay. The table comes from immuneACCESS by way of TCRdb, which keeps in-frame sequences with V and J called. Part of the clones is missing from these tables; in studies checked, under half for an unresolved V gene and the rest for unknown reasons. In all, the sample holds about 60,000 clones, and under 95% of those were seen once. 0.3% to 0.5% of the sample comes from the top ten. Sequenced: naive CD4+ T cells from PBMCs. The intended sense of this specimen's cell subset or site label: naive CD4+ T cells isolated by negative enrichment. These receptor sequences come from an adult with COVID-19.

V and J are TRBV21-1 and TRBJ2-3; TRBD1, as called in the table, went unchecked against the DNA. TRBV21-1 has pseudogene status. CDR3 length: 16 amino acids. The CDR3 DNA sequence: TGTGCCAGCAGCAAAGGGGACAGGGGGAGGCCAGATACGCAGTATTTT. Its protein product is CASSKGDRGRPDTQYF.

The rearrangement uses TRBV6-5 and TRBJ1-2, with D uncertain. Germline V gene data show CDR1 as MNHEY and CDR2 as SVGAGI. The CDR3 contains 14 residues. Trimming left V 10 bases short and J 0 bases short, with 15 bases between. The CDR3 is CATRASGANYGYTF. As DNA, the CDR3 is TGTGCCACCAGAGCGTCCGGGGCTAACTATGGCTACACCTTC.

The chain's CDR3 is CAWSLAGLRTSNYGYTF. The CDR3 coding sequence is TGTGCCTGGAGCCTAGCAGGGTTGCGGACTTCTAACTATGGCTACACCTTC. The V and J genes are TRBV30 and TRBJ1-2; the D gene is possibly TRBD1 (5 bases). The CDR3 length is 17 residues. The germline V and J ends were trimmed by 3 bases and 0 bases, with 20 bases remaining between them. Per the germline V gene, CDR1 is GTSNPN and CDR2 is SVGIG (reference sequence). Full variable domain (missing parts from reference TRBV30 and TRBJ1-2): SQTIHQWPATLVQPVGSPLSLECTVEGTSNPNLYWYRQAAGRGLQLLFYSVGIGQISSEVPQNLSASRPQDRQFILSSKKLLLSDSGFYLCAWSLAGLRTSNYGYTFGSGTRLTVV.

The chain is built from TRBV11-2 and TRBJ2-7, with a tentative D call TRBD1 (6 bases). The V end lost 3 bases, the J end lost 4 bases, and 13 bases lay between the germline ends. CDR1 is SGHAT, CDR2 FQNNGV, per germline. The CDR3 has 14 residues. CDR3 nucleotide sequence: TGTGCCAGCAGCTTTAACAGGGTCCTTTACGAGCAGTACTTC. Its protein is CASSFNRVLYEQYF.

CDR3 nucleotides: TGCGCCAGCAGGCCGGCGGGGAACCAAGAGACCCAGTACTTC. This encodes CASRPAGNQETQYF. The rearrangement joins TRBV5-1 to TRBJ2-5; TRBD2 is a possible D gene (6 bases). V lost 5 bases and J lost 0, with 11 bases in between. Germline lookup yields CDR1 SGHRS and CDR2 YFSETQ. This CDR3 is built from 14 residues.

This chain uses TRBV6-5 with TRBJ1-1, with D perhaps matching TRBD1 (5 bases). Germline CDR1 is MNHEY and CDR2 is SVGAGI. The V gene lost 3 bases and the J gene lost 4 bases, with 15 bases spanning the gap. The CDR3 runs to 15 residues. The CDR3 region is CASSYRQTGGTEAFF. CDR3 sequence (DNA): TGTGCCAGCAGTTATAGACAGACCGGGGGCACTGAAGCTTTCTTT.

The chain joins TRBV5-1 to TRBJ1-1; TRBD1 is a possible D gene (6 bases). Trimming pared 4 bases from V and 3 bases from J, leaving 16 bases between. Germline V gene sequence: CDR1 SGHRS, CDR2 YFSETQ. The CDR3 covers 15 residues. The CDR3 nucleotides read TGCGCCAGCAGCCAAACAGGGCCAGAGGACACTGAAGCTTTCTTT. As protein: CASSQTGPEDTEAFF.

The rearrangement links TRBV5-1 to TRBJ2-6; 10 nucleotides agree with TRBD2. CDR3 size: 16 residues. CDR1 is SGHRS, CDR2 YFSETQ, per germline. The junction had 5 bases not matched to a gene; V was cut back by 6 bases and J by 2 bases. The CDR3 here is CASTRLAGAGANVLTF. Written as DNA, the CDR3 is TGCGCCAGCACCCGCCTAGCGGGAGCTGGGGCCAACGTCCTGACTTTC. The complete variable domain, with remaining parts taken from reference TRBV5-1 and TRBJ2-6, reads KAGVTQTPRYLIKTRGQQVTLSCSPISGHRSVSWYQQTPGQGLQFLFEYFSETQRNKGNFPGRFSGRQFSNSRSEMNVSTLELGDSALYLCASTRLAGAGANVLTFGAGSRLTVL.

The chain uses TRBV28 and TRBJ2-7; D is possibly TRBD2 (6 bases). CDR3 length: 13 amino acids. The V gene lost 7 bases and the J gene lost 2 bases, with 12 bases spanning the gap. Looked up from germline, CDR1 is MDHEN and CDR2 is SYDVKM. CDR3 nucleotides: TGTGCCAGCAAAAGGGACTTGCCCTACGAGCAGTACTTC. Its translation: CASKRDLPYEQYF.